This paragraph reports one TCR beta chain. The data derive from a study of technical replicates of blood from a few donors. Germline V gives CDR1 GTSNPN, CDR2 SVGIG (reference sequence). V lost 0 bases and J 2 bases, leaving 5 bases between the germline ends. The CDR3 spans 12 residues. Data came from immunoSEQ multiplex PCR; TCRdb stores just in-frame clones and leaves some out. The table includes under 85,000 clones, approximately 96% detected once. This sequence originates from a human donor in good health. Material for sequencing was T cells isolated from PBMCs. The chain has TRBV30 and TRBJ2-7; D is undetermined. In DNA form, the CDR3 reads TGTGCCTGGAGTGTATCTGCCTACGAGCAGTACTTC. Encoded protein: CAWSVSAYEQYF.